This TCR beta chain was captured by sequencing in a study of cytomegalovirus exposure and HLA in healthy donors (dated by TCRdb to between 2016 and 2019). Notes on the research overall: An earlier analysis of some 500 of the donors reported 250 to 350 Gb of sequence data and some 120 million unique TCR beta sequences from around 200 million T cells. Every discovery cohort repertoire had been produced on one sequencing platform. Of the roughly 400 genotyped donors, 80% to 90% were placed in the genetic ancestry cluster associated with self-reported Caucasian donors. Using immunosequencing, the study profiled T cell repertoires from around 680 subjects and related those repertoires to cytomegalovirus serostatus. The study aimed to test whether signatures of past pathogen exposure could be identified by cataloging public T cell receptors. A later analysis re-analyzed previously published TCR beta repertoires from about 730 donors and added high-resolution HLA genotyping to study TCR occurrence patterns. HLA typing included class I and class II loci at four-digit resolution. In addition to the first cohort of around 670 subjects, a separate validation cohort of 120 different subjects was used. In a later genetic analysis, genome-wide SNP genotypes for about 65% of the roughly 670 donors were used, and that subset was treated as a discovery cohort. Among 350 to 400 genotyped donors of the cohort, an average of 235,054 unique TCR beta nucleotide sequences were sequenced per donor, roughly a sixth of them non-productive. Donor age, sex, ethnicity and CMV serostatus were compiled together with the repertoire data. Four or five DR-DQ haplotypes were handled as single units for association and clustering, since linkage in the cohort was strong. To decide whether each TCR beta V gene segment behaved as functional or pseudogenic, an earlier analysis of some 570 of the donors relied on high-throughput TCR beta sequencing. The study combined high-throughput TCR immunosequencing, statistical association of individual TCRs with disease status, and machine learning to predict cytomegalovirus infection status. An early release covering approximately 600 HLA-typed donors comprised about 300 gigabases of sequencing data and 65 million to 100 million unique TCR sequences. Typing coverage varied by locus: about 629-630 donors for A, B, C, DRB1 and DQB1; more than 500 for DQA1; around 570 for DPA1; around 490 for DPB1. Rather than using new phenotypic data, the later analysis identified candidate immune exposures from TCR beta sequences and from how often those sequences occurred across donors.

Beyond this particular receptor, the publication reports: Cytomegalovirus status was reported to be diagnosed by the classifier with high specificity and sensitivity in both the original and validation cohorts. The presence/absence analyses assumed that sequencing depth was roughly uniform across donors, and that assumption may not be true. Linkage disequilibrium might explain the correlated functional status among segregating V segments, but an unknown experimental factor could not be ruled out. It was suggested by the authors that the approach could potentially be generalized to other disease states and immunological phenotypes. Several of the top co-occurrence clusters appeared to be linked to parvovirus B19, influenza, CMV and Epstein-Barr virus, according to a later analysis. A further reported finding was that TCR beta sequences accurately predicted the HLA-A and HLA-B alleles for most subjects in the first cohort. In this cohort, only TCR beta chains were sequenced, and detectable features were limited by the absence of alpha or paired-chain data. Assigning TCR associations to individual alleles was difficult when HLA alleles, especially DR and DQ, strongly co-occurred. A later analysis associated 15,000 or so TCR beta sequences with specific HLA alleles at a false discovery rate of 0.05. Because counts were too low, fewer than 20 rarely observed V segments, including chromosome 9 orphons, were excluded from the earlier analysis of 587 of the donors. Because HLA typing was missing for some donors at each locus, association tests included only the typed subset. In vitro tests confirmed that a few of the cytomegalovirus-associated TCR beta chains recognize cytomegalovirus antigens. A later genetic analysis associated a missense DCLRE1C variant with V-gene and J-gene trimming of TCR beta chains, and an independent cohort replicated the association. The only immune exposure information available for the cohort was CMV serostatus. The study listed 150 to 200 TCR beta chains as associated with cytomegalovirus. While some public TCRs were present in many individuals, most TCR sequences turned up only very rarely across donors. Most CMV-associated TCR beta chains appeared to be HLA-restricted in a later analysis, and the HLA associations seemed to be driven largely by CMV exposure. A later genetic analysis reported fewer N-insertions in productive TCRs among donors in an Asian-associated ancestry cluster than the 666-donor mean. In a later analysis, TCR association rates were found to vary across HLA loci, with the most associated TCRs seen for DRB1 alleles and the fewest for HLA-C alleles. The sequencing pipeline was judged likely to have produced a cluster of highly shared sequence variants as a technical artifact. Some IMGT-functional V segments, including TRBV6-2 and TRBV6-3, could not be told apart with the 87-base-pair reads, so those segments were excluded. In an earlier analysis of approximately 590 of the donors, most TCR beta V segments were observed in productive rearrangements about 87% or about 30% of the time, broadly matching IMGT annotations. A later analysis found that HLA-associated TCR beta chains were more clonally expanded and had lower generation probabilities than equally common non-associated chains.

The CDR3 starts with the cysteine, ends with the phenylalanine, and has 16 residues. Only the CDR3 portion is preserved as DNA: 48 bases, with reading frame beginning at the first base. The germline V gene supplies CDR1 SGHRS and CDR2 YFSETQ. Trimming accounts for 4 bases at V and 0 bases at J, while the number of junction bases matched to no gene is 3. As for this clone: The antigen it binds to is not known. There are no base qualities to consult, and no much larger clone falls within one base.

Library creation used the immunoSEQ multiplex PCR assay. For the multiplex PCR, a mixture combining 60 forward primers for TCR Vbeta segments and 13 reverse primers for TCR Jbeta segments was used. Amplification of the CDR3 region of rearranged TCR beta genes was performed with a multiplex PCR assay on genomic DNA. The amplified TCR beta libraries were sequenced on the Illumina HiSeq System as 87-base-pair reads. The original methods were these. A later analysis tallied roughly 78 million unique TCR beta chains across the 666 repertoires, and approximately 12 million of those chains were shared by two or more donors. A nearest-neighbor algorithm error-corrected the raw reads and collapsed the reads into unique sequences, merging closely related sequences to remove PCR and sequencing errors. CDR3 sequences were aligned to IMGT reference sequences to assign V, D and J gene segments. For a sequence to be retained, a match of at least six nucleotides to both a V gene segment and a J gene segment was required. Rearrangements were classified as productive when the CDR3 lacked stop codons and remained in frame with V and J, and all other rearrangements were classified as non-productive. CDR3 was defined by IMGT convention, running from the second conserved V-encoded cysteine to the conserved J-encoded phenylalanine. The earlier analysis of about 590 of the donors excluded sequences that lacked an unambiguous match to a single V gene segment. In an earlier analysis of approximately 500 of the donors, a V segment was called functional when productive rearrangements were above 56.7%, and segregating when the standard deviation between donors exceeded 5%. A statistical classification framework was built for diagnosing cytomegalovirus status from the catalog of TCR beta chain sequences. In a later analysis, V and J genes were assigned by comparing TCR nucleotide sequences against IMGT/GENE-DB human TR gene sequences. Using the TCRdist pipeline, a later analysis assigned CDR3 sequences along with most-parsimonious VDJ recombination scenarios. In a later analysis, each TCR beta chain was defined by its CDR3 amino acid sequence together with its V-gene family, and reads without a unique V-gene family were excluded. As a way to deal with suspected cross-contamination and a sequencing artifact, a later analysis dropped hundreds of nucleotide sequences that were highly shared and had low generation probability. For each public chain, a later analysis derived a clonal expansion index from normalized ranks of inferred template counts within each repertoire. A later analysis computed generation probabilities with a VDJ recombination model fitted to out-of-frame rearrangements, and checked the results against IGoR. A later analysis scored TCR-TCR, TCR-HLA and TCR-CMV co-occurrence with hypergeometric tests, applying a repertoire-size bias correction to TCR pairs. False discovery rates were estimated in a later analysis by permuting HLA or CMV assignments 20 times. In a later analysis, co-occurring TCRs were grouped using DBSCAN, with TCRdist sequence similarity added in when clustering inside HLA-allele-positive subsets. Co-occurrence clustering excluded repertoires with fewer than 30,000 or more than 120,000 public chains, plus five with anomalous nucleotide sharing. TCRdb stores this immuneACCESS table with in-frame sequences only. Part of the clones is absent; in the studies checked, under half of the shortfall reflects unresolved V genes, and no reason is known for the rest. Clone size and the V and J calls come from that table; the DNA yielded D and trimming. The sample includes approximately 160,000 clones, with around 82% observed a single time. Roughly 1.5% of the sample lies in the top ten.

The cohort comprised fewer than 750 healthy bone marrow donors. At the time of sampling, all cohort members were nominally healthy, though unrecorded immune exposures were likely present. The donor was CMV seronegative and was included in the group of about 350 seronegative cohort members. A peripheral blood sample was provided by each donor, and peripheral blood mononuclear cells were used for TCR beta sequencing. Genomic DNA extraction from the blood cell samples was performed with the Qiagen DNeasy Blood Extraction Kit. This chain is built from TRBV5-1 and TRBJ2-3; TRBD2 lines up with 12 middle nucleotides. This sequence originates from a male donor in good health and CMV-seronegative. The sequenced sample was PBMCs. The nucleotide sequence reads TGCGCCAGCAGCGGGGGGACTAGCGGGAGCACAGATACGCAGTATTTT. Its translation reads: CASSGGTSGSTDTQYF.